Presented here are 17 T cell receptor beta chains from one specimen sequenced in a study of T cell repertoires in cytomegalovirus infection. What these receptors recognize is not known. TCRdb itself ran the reads through MiXCR, one entry per CDR3 protein. The sample shows about 740,000 distinct CDR3 sequences, around 31% of them seen only once. The sample here was cultured PBMCs, taken from culture after CMV antigen stimulation. The origin of the receptors is a human donor in good health (CMV status not recorded). Some clones in this sample may be carry-over from other donors' samples.

This chain connects TRBV10-3 to TRBJ2-3, with TRBD2 matching over 8 bases. Per germline, CDR1 ENHRY and CDR2 SYGVKD. Losses at the gene ends were 8 bases for V and 4 bases for J; bases not matched to a gene: 17. The CDR3 runs to 17 residues. The CDR3 spells CAIEPTSGRKGPDTQYF. DNA for the CDR3: TGTGCCATCGAACCAACTAGCGGAAGGAAGGGTCCAGATACGCAGTATTTT.

This clonotype occurred a few times. The chain uses TRBV7-9 and TRBJ1-4; a possible D gene is TRBD1 (6 bases). Trimming pared 6 bases from V and 8 bases from J, leaving 13 bases between. Germline V lookup: CDR1 SEHNR, CDR2 FQNEAQ (reference sequence). This CDR3 region has 13 residues. Written as DNA, the CDR3 is TGTGCCAGCAGACCCGGGACATTAGAAAAACTGTTTTTT. It is translated as CASRPGTLEKLFF.

Only a few counts were recorded for this clonotype. The rearrangement uses TRBV7-9 and TRBJ2-5; D is undetermined. Trimming took 0 bases from V and 5 from J, leaving 10 bases between them. Germline CDR1 reads SEHNR; CDR2 reads FQNEAQ (reference sequence). CDR3 length: 14 residues. The CDR3: CASSLASAVETQYF. The CDR3 coding sequence is TGTGCCAGCAGCTTAGCGTCCGCCGTGGAGACCCAGTACTTC.

V and J are TRBV11-2 and TRBJ2-1, with 7 bases lining up with TRBD2. The germline V gene has CDR1 SGHAT and CDR2 FQNNGV. The CDR3 runs 13 residues. The ends lost 3 bases at V and 5 bases at J; junction bases unmatched: 1. CDR3 sequence reads: CASSLRGNNEQFF. CDR3 DNA: TGTGCCAGCAGCTTGCGGGGGAACAATGAGCAGTTCTTC.

The chain recombines TRBV24-1 with TRBJ1-5; D gene ambiguous. Germline loops: CDR1 KGHDR, CDR2 SFDVKD. This CDR3 has 14 amino acids. V gave up 7 bases and J gave up 3 bases, with 12 bases separating them. CDR3 protein: CATRASGFNQPQHF. As DNA, the CDR3 is TGTGCCACCAGAGCCTCGGGATTCAATCAGCCCCAGCATTTT.

The V gene is TRBV19, the J gene TRBJ1-5; D unclear. The CDR3 has 14 amino acids. Trimming removed 8 bases at V and 2 bases at J, with 13 bases between. The germline V gene has CDR1 LNHDA and CDR2 SQIVND (reference sequence). The DNA of the CDR3 is TGTGCCAGTTTGCGGTGGGGAGGCAATCAGCCCCAGCATTTT. Its protein product is CASLRWGGNQPQHF.

This clonotype came up a few times. This sequence joins TRBV4-1 and TRBJ2-1; D might be TRBD1 (5 bases). The CDR3 is 14 residues long. V was clipped by 4 bases and J by 4 bases, with 11 bases between them. The V gene's germline CDR1 is MGHRA and CDR2 YSYEKL. The CDR3 reads CASSLQAVYNEQFF. The CDR3 nucleotides read TGCGCCAGCAGCCTACAGGCAGTTTACAATGAGCAGTTCTTC.

This clonotype was observed at least ten times. The V and J genes are TRBV11-2 and TRBJ2-1; D may be TRBD1 or TRBD2 (5 bases each). V shed 5 bases and J shed 7 bases, with 12 bases lying between them. Germline loops: CDR1 SGHAT, CDR2 FQNNGV. This CDR3 contains 13 residues. The CDR3 is CASSNYRRNEQFF. CDR3 coding DNA: TGTGCCAGCAGCAACTACAGGAGGAATGAGCAGTTCTTC.

This clonotype was seen a handful of times. V usage is TRBV6-1 and J usage is TRBJ1-6; 8 nucleotides agree with TRBD1. This CDR3 contains 16 residues. Germline CDR1 is MNHNS and CDR2 is SASEGT. V lost 2 bases, J lost 6 bases, and 6 bases stayed unmatched. As DNA, the CDR3 is TGTGCCAGCAGTGAACAGGGGACAGGTCTTAATTCACCCCTCCACTTT. As protein: CASSEQGTGLNSPLHF.

This clonotype was observed many times. V is TRBV7-2 and J is TRBJ2-1; possibly TRBD2 for D (5 bases). The length of the CDR3 is 14 residues. The germline gives CDR1 SGHTA, CDR2 FQGNSA. V shed 0 bases and J shed 10 bases, with 13 bases lying between them. This CDR3 is CASSLAPRRTEQFF. CDR3 nucleotide sequence: TGTGCCAGCAGCTTAGCACCACGGAGGACCGAGCAGTTCTTC.

This clonotype was seen at least ten times. The genes are TRBV7-2 and TRBJ2-1, with 9 bases lining up with TRBD2. Germline CDR1 is SGHTA and CDR2 is FQGNSA. The V segment lost 5 bases and the J segment 1 base; nucleotides outside the gene matches: 9. This CDR3 comprises 17 residues. CDR3 DNA sequence: TGTGCCAGCAGCCACCGGACTAGCGTATATTCCTACAATGAGCAGTTCTTC. It translates to CASSHRTSVYSYNEQFF.

V usage is TRBV7-6 and J usage is TRBJ1-1; 8 bases fit TRBD1. Losses at the gene ends were 5 bases for V and 9 bases for J; bases not matched to a gene: 8. CDR1 and CDR2 from the germline V gene are SGHVS and FNYEAQ. The CDR3 extends over 13 amino acids. The CDR3 sequence is CASSEEWTGKAFF. CDR3 coding DNA: TGTGCCAGCAGCGAAGAGTGGACAGGGAAAGCTTTCTTT.

In its sample, this clonotype was seen many times. The V call is TRBV7-2, the J call TRBJ2-3; weak D call: TRBD1 (5 bases). The V end lost 0 bases, the J end lost 3 bases, and 16 bases lay between the germline ends. The CDR3 loop spans 17 amino acids. Germline CDR1 SGHTA, CDR2 FQGNSA. CDR3 DNA sequence: TGTGCCAGCAGCTTAGCGGTTGGGGCGTTTAGGACAGATACGCAGTATTTT. Translation: CASSLAVGAFRTDTQYF.

This clonotype has a count of ten or more. J is TRBJ2-6 and V is TRBV6-1; maybe TRBD1 (5 bases). From germline, CDR1 is MNHNS and CDR2 SASEGT. The CDR3 loop spans 16 amino acids. Trimming cost V 5 bases and J 0 bases, with 11 bases left between them. The CDR3 DNA follows: TGTGCCAGCAGTCTAGAACAGGTCTCTGGGGCCAACGTCCTGACTTTC. As protein: CASSLEQVSGANVLTF.

The chain carries TRBV20-1 and TRBJ2-3; D not certain. In germline, CDR1 is DFQATT, CDR2 SNEGSKA (reference sequence). V was cut by 6 bases and J by 1 base, with 8 bases left in between. This CDR3 has 12 amino acids. This CDR3 is CSAKTGTDTQYF. CDR3 DNA sequence: TGCAGTGCCAAAACGGGCACAGATACGCAGTATTTT.

The chain is built from TRBV6-1 and TRBJ2-1; maybe TRBD2 (6 bases). The germline V gene encodes CDR1 MNHNS and CDR2 SASEGT. The length of the CDR3 is 14 residues. Trimming cost V 7 bases and J 2 bases, with 12 bases left between them. CDR3 in amino acids: CASTFPSAYNEQFF. The CDR3 region has the DNA TGTGCCAGCACGTTCCCTAGCGCCTACAATGAGCAGTTCTTC.

This clonotype was found a few times. V is TRBV6-1 and J is TRBJ2-5; D possibly corresponds to TRBD2 (6 bases). Trimming removed 5 bases from V and 5 bases from J, with 12 bases in between. Germline V CDR1 and CDR2: MNHNS, SASEGT. This CDR3 region has 13 residues. The CDR3: CASSQGLTETQYF. Written as DNA, the CDR3 is TGTGCCAGCAGTCAGGGACTTACTGAGACCCAGTACTTC.